This entry is about one T cell receptor (beta chain). This sample is part of a study of T cells in Graves' hyperthyroidism and ophthalmopathy. Germline CDR1 is GTSNPN and CDR2 is SVGIG (reference sequence). V lost 3 bases and J lost 0, with 13 bases in between. The CDR3 sequence is 15 residues long. There were TCR beta CDR3 regions amplified from RNA transcripts. The primer set for the first-round RT-PCR of the TCR CDR3 was HTBI. TCRdb re-called the multiplex PCR reads with MiXCR, one entry per CDR3 protein. This repertoire shows 600,000 or so distinct CDR3 sequences, more than 14% found once; its top ten account for approximately 12%.

This rearrangement joins TRBV30 to TRBJ2-3; a possible D gene is TRBD1 (5 bases). The sequenced sample consisted of blood. This clonotype originated in a woman between 50 and 59 years old with Graves' ophthalmopathy. CDR3: CAWSLGAESTDTQYF. The CDR3 nucleotides read TGTGCCTGGAGCCTAGGGGCAGAGAGCACAGATACGCAGTATTTT.